The present TCR beta chain was sequenced within a study of T-cell reconstitution after alpha-beta-depleted transplantation in children. This clonotype was counted a few times. Trimming removed 4 bases from V and 9 bases from J; junction bases left unmatched: 2. The CDR3 runs 13 residues. CDR1 and CDR2 from the germline V gene are SGHTA and FQGNSA. Unique molecular identifiers tagged the TCRbeta library. TCRdb reprocessed the PCR reads with MiXCR, giving one entry per CDR3 protein. The table shows 600,000 to 700,000 distinct CDR3 sequences, with about 15% occurring only once. The V gene is TRBV7-2, the J gene TRBJ2-1, with 11 nucleotides matching TRBD2. This specimen consisted of PBMCs from the stem cell graft donor, obtained from the stem cell graft. This receptor was identified in a human donor who donated a stem cell graft to a child with acute myeloid leukemia. CDR3 bases: TGTGCCAGCAGCTCTAGCGGGAGGAGTGAGCAGTTCTTC. This translates into CASSSSGRSEQFF. The entire variable domain, with the rest obtained from reference TRBV7-2 and TRBJ2-1, is as follows: GAGVSQSPSNKVTEKGKDVELRCDPISGHTALYWYRQSLGQGLEFLIYFQGNSAPDKSGLPSDRFSAERTGGSVSTLTIQRTQQEDSAVYLCASSSSGRSEQFFGPGTRLTVL.